This T cell receptor (beta chain) was sequenced during a study of CD8+ T cells in alopecia areata. Study background: Patients received oral tofacitinib, 5 to 10 mg twice daily, for moderate-to-severe alopecia areata. Whole-study results and caveats: The study found higher clonality in lesional than normal scalp, especially in alopecia totalis/universalis.

Sequencing relied on a cDNA template that was reverse transcribed from extracted RNA. Method: immunoSEQ multiplex PCR; TCRdb's copy keeps in-frame clones and lacks some. This sample yields approximately 57,000 clones, of which 96% are seen a single time; about a quarter belongs to the top ten. This CDR3 has 13 residues. Trimming left V 4 bases short and J 4 bases short, with 11 bases between. CDR1 and CDR2 (germline): SGHVS, FNYEAQ. Collected material from alopecia areata patients comprised lesional scalp punch biopsies and peripheral blood. Concerning this clone itself: Its target is not known.

The chain combines TRBV7-6 with TRBJ2-7; weak D call: TRBD1 (6 bases). The clonotype was recovered from a human donor with alopecia areata. Material: CD8+ T cells sorted from blood, obtained at week 0. The CDR3 region has the DNA TGTGCCAGCAGCTCCGGGACACATTACGAGCAGTACTTC. Residues: CASSSGTHYEQYF.